This T cell receptor (beta chain) was recorded in a study of PD-1 blockade in mismatch repair-deficient tumors. Assay used: immunoSEQ multiplex PCR; TCRdb lists only in-frame clones, some missing. The repertoire holds 100,000 or so clones, about 79% seen once, with about 6.3% in the top ten. All patients were mismatch repair deficient, assessed by either PCR or immunohistochemistry. Unmatched junction bases numbered 13, after V lost 5 bases and J lost 6 bases. Germline V lookup: CDR1 MDHEN, CDR2 SYDVKM. CDR3 length equals 15 residues. Material: peripheral blood, obtained approximately 35 weeks after starting pembrolizumab. The chain has TRBV28 and TRBJ2-7; 7 bases line up with TRBD1. The sequence was collected from an adult with mismatch repair-deficient cancer. In nucleotides, the CDR3 is TGTGCCAGCAGTCCGACCCAGACAGGGCGGAGCGAGCAGTACTTC. Amino acid sequence: CASSPTQTGRSEQYF.